This T cell receptor beta chain was sequenced during a study of T cells in Graves' hyperthyroidism and ophthalmopathy. Study summary: The blood sample was taken at first diagnosis, before treatment began. Overall study results and limits: Using 13 V-J features, a model discriminated ophthalmopathy from stable hyperthyroidism.

TCR beta CDR3 sequences were amplified from RNA transcripts. HTBI primers were the set used in a first-round RT-PCR of the TCR CDR3. TCRdb analysed the multiplex PCR reads with MiXCR anew, one entry per CDR3 protein. The sample lists fewer than 350,000 distinct CDR3 sequences; around 15% were seen once. As concerns this clonotype: Its antigen is not known. An end of the junction does not agree with germline; a read error may underlie this.

Germline CDR1 is SEHNR and CDR2 is FQNEAQ (reference sequence). This CDR3 contains 15 residues. Source material: blood. The clonotype originates from a woman aged 45-65 years with Graves' hyperthyroidism that later progressed to Graves' ophthalmopathy. The chain uses TRBV7-9 and TRBJ2-1; TRBD1 agrees at 7 bases. DNA of the CDR3: TGTGCCAGCAGCTCGGACAGGAGCTCCTACGATGAGCAGTTCTTC. It codes for CASSSDRSSYDEQFF.